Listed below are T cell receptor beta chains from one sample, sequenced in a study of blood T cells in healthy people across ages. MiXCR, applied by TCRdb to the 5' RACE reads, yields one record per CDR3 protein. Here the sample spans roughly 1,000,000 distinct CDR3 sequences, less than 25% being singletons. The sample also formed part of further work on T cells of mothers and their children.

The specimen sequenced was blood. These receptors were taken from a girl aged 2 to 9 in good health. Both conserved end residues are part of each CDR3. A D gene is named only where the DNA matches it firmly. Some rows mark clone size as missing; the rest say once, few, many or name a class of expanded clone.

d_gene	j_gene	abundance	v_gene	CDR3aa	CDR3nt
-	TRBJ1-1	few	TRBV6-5	CASSYSKHLLGAFF	TGTGCCAGCAGTTACTCGAAGCACTTGTTGGGAGCTTTCTTT
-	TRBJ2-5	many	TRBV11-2	CASRSPTETQYF	TGTGCCAGCCGCTCACCTACGGAGACCCAGTACTTC
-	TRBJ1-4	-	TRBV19	CASSILGNANEKLFF	TGTGCCAGTAGTATTCTCGGGAATGCTAATGAAAAACTGTTTTTT
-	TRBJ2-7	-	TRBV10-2	CASREQDSWYF	TGCGCCAGCAGAGAACAGGACAGTTGGTACTTC
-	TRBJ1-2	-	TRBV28	CASSLVRGAGYGYTF	TGTGCCAGCAGTTTGGTACGGGGGGCGGGCTATGGCTACACCTTC
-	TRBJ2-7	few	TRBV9	CASSAFPLGQIIAEQYF	TGTGCCAGCAGCGCATTCCCGCTGGGGCAAATCATAGCCGAGCAGTACTTC
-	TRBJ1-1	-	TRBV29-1	CSVGDSTEAFF	TGCAGCGTTGGTGACAGCACTGAAGCTTTCTTT
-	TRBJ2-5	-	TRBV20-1	CSAPQETQYF	TGCAGTGCTCCCCAAGAGACCCAGTACTTC
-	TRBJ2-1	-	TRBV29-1	CSVRPGRSGSSEQFF	TGCAGCGTGCGACCGGGACGCTCAGGATCTAGTGAGCAGTTCTTC
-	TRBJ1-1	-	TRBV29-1	CSVAGLLTSEAFF	TGCAGCGTTGCGGGTCTGTTGACCTCTGAAGCTTTCTTT
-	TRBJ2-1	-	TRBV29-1	CSLRWREADEQFF	TGCAGCCTACGGTGGAGAGAAGCCGATGAGCAGTTCTTC
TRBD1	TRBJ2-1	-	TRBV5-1	CASSLAGQVYNEQFF	TGCGCCAGCAGCTTGGCGGGACAGGTATACAATGAGCAGTTCTTC
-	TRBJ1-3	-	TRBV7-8	CASSDLIGSSGNTIYF	TGTGCCAGCAGCGATCTAATAGGGAGCTCTGGAAACACCATATATTTT
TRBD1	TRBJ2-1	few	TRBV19	CASSIRTAGTGDDEQFF	TGTGCCAGTAGTATAAGGACCGCAGGGACAGGTGACGATGAGCAGTTCTTC
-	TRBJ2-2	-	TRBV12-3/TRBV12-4	CASSLGIGDTGELFF	TGTGCCAGCAGTTTAGGGATCGGGGACACCGGGGAGCTGTTTTTT
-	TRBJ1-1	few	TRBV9	CASRRTPDRDTEAFF	TGTGCCAGCAGAAGAACCCCCGACCGGGACACTGAAGCTTTCTTT
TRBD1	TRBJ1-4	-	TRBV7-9	CASSHPGQGNEKLFF	TGTGCCAGCAGCCATCCCGGACAGGGAAACGAAAAACTGTTTTTT
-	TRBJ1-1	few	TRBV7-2	CASNAQNTGAFF	TGTGCCAGCAACGCCCAGAACACTGGAGCTTTCTTT
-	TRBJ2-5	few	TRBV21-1	CASSPRSGRAGETQYF	TGTGCCAGCAGCCCCCGGAGCGGGAGGGCCGGAGAGACCCAGTACTTC
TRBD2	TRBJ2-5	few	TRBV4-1	CASSEIGLAGERWETQYF	TGCGCCAGCAGCGAGATAGGACTAGCGGGAGAGAGGTGGGAGACCCAGTACTTC
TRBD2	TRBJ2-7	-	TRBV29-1	CSVEGLAGDSYEQYF	TGCAGCGTTGAGGGTCTAGCGGGAGATTCCTACGAGCAGTACTTC
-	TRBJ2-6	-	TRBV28	CASSFLGASGGANVLTF	TGTGCCAGCAGTTTTCTGGGGGCATCGGGAGGGGCCAACGTCCTGACTTTC
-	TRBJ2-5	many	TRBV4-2	CASSQAVSGFQETQYF	TGTGCCAGCAGCCAAGCCGTCAGCGGGTTTCAAGAGACCCAGTACTTC
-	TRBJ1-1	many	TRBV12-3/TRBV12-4	CASSFREAFF	TGTGCCAGCAGCTTTCGGGAGGCTTTCTTT
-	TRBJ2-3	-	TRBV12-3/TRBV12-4	CASSFQVMTDTQYF	TGTGCCAGCAGTTTCCAGGTTATGACAGATACGCAGTATTTT
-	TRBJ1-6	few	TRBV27	CASSSQNSPLHF	TGTGCCAGCAGCTCACAGAATTCACCCCTCCACTTT
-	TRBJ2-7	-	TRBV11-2	CASSLYAGSNEQYF	TGTGCCAGCAGCTTATACGCAGGTAGCAACGAGCAGTACTTC
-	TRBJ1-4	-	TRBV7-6	CASSSFHSFSFHLGEKLFF	TGTGCCAGCAGCTCATTTCACTCCTTTAGTTTCCACCTAGGGGAAAAACTGTTTTTT
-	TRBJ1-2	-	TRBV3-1	CASSQPQDGYTF	TGTGCCAGCAGCCAACCACAGGATGGCTACACCTTC
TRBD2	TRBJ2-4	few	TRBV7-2	CASSLVGIAGVNIQYF	TGTGCCAGCAGCTTAGTGGGTATCGCGGGAGTAAACATTCAGTACTTC
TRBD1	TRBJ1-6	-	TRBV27	CASSRTGTGVPSPLHF	TGTGCCAGCAGCAGAACCGGGACAGGGGTTCCTTCACCCCTCCACTTT
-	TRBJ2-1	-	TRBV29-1	CSVLPLGNRADEQFF	TGCAGCGTCCTACCCCTGGGGAACAGGGCGGATGAGCAGTTCTTC
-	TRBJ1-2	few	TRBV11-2	CASSRTDGYTF	TGTGCCAGCAGCCGAACGGATGGCTACACCTTC